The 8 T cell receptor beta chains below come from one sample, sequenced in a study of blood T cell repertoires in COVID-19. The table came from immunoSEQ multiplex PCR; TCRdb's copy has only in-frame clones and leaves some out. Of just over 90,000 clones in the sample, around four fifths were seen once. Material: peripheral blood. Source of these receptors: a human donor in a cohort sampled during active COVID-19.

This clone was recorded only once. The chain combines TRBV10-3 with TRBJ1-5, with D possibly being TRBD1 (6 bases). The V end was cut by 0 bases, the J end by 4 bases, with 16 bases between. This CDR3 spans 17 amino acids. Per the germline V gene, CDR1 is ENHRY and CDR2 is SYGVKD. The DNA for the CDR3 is TGTGCCATCAGTGAGTCCGACAGGATGGGCCTAAATCAGCCCCAGCATTTT. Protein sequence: CAISESDRMGLNQPQHF.

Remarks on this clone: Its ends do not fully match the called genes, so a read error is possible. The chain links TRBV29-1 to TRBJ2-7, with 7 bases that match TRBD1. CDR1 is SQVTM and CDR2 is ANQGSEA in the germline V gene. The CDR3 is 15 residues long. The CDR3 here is CSVVLMDRTSYGQYF. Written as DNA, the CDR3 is TGCAGCGTAGTTTTAATGGACAGGACGTCATACGGGCAGTACTTC.

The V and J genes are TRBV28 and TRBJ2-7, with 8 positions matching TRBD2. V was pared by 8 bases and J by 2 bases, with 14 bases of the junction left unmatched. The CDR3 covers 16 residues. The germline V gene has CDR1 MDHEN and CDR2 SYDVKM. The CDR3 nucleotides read TGTGCCAGCTCGGGGGGGGGTAACCGGATGGCCTACGAGCAGTACTTC. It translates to CASSGGGNRMAYEQYF. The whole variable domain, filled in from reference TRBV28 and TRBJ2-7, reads DVKVTQSSRYLVKRTGEKVFLECVQDMDHENMFWYRQDPGLGLRLIYFSYDVKMKEKGDIPEGYSVSREKKERFSLILESASTNQTSMYLCASSGGGNRMAYEQYFGPGTRLTVT.

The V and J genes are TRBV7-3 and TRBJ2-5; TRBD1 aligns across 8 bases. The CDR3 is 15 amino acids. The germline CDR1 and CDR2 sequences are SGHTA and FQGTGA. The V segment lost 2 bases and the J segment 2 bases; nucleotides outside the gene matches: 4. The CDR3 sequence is CASSLSGTGQETQYF. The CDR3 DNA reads TGTGCCAGCAGCTTATCCGGGACAGGACAAGAGACCCAGTACTTC.

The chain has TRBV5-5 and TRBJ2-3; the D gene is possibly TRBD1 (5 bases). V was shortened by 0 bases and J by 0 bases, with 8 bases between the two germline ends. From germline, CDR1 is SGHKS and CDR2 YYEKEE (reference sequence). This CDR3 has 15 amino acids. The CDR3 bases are TGTGCCAGCAGCTTGGTAGGGGCAAGCACAGATACGCAGTATTTT. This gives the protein CASSLVGASTDTQYF.

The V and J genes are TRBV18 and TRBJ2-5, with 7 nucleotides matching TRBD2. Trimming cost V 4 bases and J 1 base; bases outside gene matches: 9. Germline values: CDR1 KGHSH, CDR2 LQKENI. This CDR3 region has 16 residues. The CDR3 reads CASSRIRPGGQETQYF. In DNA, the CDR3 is TGTGCCAGCTCACGGATTCGCCCGGGGGGCCAAGAGACCCAGTACTTC.

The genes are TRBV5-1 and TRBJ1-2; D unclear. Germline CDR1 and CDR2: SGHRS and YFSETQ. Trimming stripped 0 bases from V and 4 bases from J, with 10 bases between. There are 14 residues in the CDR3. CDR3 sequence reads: CASSLASGSYGYTF. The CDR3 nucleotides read TGCGCCAGCAGCTTGGCTTCAGGATCCTATGGCTACACCTTC.

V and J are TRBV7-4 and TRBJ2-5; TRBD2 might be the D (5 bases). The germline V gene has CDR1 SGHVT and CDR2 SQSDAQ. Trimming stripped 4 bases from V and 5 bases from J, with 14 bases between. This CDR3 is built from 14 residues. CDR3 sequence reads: CASSSPTWRETQYF. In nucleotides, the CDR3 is TGTGCCAGCAGCTCGCCCACCTGGAGGGAGACCCAGTACTTC.